A single sample gave rise to the 30 T cell receptor beta chains below, sequenced in a study of shared clonotypes between healthy human individuals. TCRdb's table, derived via immunoSEQ multiplex PCR, lists solely in-frame clones and lacks some. This table holds roughly 1.4 million clones, 98% found once. Sequenced input: naive CD4+ T cells sorted from blood. Subset noted: CD45RA+ positively selected. The receptors stem from a man between 25 and 39 years old in good health.

The chain recombines TRBV11-2 with TRBJ2-1; TRBD2 might be the D (6 bases). Per the germline V gene, CDR1 is SGHAT and CDR2 is FQNNGV. The CDR3 covers 16 residues. Trimming pared 5 bases from V and 2 bases from J, leaving 16 bases between. The CDR3 sequence: CASSNRRSGAYNEQFF. In DNA, the CDR3 is TGTGCCAGCAGCAACCGACGTAGCGGTGCCTACAATGAGCAGTTCTTC. Supplemented by reference TRBV11-2 and TRBJ2-1, the full variable domain reads EAGVAQSPRYKIIEKRQSVAFWCNPISGHATLYWYQQILGQGPKLLIQFQNNGVVDDSQLPKDRFSAERLKGVDSTLKIQPAKLEDSAVYLCASSNRRSGAYNEQFFGPGTRLTVL.

This chain connects TRBV4-1 to TRBJ1-2; D possibly corresponds to TRBD1 (5 bases). CDR3 length: 15 residues. Trimming left V 0 bases short and J 0 bases short, with 8 bases between. Germline lookup yields CDR1 MGHRA and CDR2 YSYEKL. CDR3 DNA: TGCGCCAGCAGCCAAGAACAGGCGGCTAACTATGGCTACACCTTC. Its translation is CASSQEQAANYGYTF.

The chain is built from TRBV6-1 and TRBJ1-2; D remains unclear. Germline V gene lookup returns CDR1 MNHNS and CDR2 SASEGT. The CDR3 covers 12 residues. V lost 3 bases and J lost 7, with 9 bases in between. This CDR3 is CASSDVYGGYTF. DNA of the CDR3: TGTGCCAGCAGTGACGTTTACGGTGGCTACACCTTC.

The chain employs TRBV5-1 and TRBJ2-1; the match to TRBD2 covers 13 bases. The ends lost 5 bases at V and 7 bases at J; junction bases unmatched: 3. CDR1 SGHRS and CDR2 YFSETQ come from the germline V gene. This CDR3 spans 14 amino acids. The CDR3 bases are TGCGCCAGCAGACTAGCGGGAGGGATTAATGAGCAGTTCTTC. Translating gives CASRLAGGINEQFF.

The chain employs TRBV9 and TRBJ2-3; 8 nucleotides match TRBD1. Germline CDR1 reads SGDLS; CDR2 reads YYNGEE. This CDR3 is 13 amino acids long. The junction had 3 bases not matched to a gene; V was cut back by 4 bases and J by 5 bases. The CDR3 region is CASSRQGIDTQYF. The CDR3 coding sequence is TGTGCCAGCAGCAGACAGGGGATAGATACGCAGTATTTT.

CDR3 amino acids: CASSYYTNMNTGTFF. CDR3 nucleotides: TGTGCCAGCAGTTACTACACCAATATGAACACTGGGACTTTCTTT. This rearrangement joins TRBV6-5 to TRBJ1-1; no reliable D call. CDR1 and CDR2 from the germline V gene are MNHEY and SVGAGI. V lost 1 base to trimming and J lost 12 bases, with 21 bases between them. CDR3 length equals 15 residues.

J is TRBJ1-5 and V is TRBV7-9, with D hard to call. This CDR3 has 13 amino acids. Germline values: CDR1 SEHNR, CDR2 FQNEAQ (reference sequence). The ends were cut back, 1 base at V and 10 bases at J, with 11 bases in the middle. CDR3 protein: CASSLVGQSPQHF. The CDR3 DNA reads TGTGCCAGCAGCTTAGTCGGCCAATCCCCCCAGCATTTT.

J is TRBJ1-2 and V is TRBV7-8, with 11 bases aligning to TRBD1. The CDR3 consists of 17 residues. V shed 5 bases, J shed 7 bases, and the junction held 15 bases outside the gene matches. Per germline, CDR1 SGHVS and CDR2 FQNEAQ. The CDR3 region is CASSPDLQDRGLGGYTF. Here the CDR3 DNA reads TGTGCCAGCAGCCCCGACCTCCAGGACAGGGGGCTTGGTGGCTACACCTTC.

The chain is built from TRBV7-8 and TRBJ2-1; 16 bases agree with TRBD2. The length of the CDR3 is 20 residues. Germline V gene lookup returns CDR1 SGHVS and CDR2 FQNEAQ. The V and J ends lost 5 bases and 3 bases, in that order; junction bases with no gene match: 13. CDR3 loop: CASSLRSGLAGGGGYNEQFF. CDR3 bases: TGTGCCAGCAGCCTTAGGTCGGGACTAGCGGGAGGGGGCGGCTACAATGAGCAGTTCTTC.

This chain uses TRBV28 with TRBJ2-7; D is undetermined. CDR3 size: 12 residues. Germline CDR1 is MDHEN and CDR2 is SYDVKM. V was pared by 3 bases and J by 4 bases, with 7 bases between. The CDR3: CASSLVLYEQYF. As DNA, the CDR3 is TGTGCCAGCAGTTTGGTTCTTTACGAGCAGTACTTC.

V and J are TRBV7-6 and TRBJ1-2, with 7 bases that match TRBD1. Trimming cost V 1 base and J 0 bases; bases outside gene matches: 8. The CDR3 is 17 amino acids. CDR1 and CDR2 (germline): SGHVS, FNYEAQ. CDR3 residues: CASSLESYRGSNYGYTF. CDR3 sequence (DNA): TGTGCCAGCAGCTTAGAATCTTACAGGGGATCTAACTATGGCTACACCTTC.

This chain links TRBV7-7 with TRBJ2-1; TRBD2 matches at 9 bases. CDR3 size: 15 residues. V shed 2 bases and J 4 bases; nucleotides not matched to a gene: 3. Germline CDR1 is SSHAT and CDR2 is FNYEAQ (reference sequence). CDR3 in amino acids: CASSLSSGEYNEQFF. The CDR3 coding sequence is TGTGCCAGCAGCTTATCTAGCGGGGAGTACAATGAGCAGTTCTTC.

The chain is built from TRBV29-1 and TRBJ1-1; D is unclear. V lost 6 bases and J lost 3, with 14 bases in between. Germline V gives CDR1 SQVTM, CDR2 ANQGSEA. This CDR3 spans 13 amino acids. The CDR3 region is CSVAGALHTEAFF. The CDR3 bases are TGCAGCGTCGCGGGCGCTTTGCACACTGAAGCTTTCTTT.

Only a few counts were recorded for this clone. The V gene is TRBV9, the J gene TRBJ1-2; TRBD1 matches 7 bases. The CDR3 spans 14 residues. V was clipped by 2 bases and J by 4 bases; unmatched bases: 5. The germline gives CDR1 SGDLS, CDR2 YYNGEE. DNA for the CDR3: TGTGCCAGCAGCGTCCGACAGGGTGGCTATGGCTACACCTTC. It encodes CASSVRQGGYGYTF. Filled out from reference TRBV9 and TRBJ1-2, the complete variable domain reads DSGVTQTPKHLITATGQRVTLRCSPRSGDLSVYWYQQSLDQGLQFLIQYYNGEERAKGNILERFSAQQFPDLHSELNLSSLELGDSALYFCASSVRQGGYGYTFGSGTRLTVV.

The V and J genes are TRBV7-2 and TRBJ2-2, with 7 bases matching TRBD1. Trimming cost V 7 bases and J 2 bases; bases outside gene matches: 13. CDR1 and CDR2 (germline): SGHTA, FQGNSA. The CDR3 has 17 residues. The CDR3 bases are TGTGCCAGCAAAGTGGCAGGGGGACCTTCAAACACCGGGGAGCTGTTTTTT. Amino acid sequence: CASKVAGGPSNTGELFF.

The gene calls are TRBV14 and TRBJ2-5; D perhaps matches TRBD1 (6 bases). The V gene lost 4 bases and the J gene lost 4 bases, with 10 bases spanning the gap. CDR3 length: 13 amino acids. Per the germline V gene, CDR1 is SGHDN and CDR2 is FVKESK. The CDR3 sequence: CASSPYRVETQYF. CDR3 in DNA: TGTGCCAGCAGCCCTTACAGGGTAGAGACCCAGTACTTC.

This clone appeared once. V is TRBV7-9 and J is TRBJ1-2; no definite D call. The CDR3 is made up of 13 amino acids. Germline V gene data show CDR1 as SEHNR and CDR2 as FQNEAQ (reference sequence). The V gene lost 5 bases and the J gene lost 10 bases, with 17 bases spanning the gap. The CDR3 loop reads CASSLRDGQVYTF. The CDR3 coding sequence is TGTGCCAGCAGCCTCCGGGATGGGCAGGTCTACACCTTC.

The chain carries TRBV28 and TRBJ2-7; 7 bases map to TRBD1. This CDR3 has 15 residues. Germline values: CDR1 MDHEN, CDR2 SYDVKM. Trimming at V came to 4 bases and at J to 2 bases, leaving 8 bases not matched to a gene. The CDR3 DNA reads TGTGCCAGCAGTTCTCCCGGGACAGCTACCTACGAGCAGTACTTC. Its translation is CASSSPGTATYEQYF.

This chain joins TRBV5-1 and TRBJ1-2, with D possibly being TRBD1 (6 bases). Germline assignment: CDR1 SGHRS and CDR2 YFSETQ. CDR3 length equals 16 residues. V was clipped by 1 base and J by 8 bases, with 21 bases between them. The CDR3: CASSLRFDRPSGGYTF. Written as DNA, the CDR3 is TGCGCCAGCAGCTTGAGGTTCGACAGGCCCTCAGGGGGCTACACCTTC.

A single count supports this clone. This chain links TRBV11-2 with TRBJ2-7; 7 bases are a match to TRBD1. V lost 5 bases, J lost 2 bases, and 9 bases stayed unmatched. CDR1 is SGHAT, CDR2 FQNNGV, per germline. The CDR3 has 15 amino acids. The CDR3 loop reads CASSATTGAAYEQYF. CDR3 nucleotide sequence: TGTGCCAGCAGCGCAACAACAGGGGCCGCCTACGAGCAGTACTTC.

The chain employs TRBV28 and TRBJ2-7, with D perhaps matching TRBD1 (6 bases). Per germline, CDR1 MDHEN and CDR2 SYDVKM. The CDR3 is 14 amino acids. Trimming took 6 bases from V and 2 from J, leaving 14 bases between them. The CDR3 DNA reads TGTGCCAGCAGCCCCGGGACAAATCCCTACGAGCAGTACTTC. Protein sequence: CASSPGTNPYEQYF.

This clone appeared once. The chain carries TRBV29-1 and TRBJ1-4, with TRBD1 matching over 7 bases. Germline CDR1 reads SQVTM; CDR2 reads ANQGSEA. After removal of 4 bases from V and 4 bases from J, the junction contained 15 bases not matched to a gene. CDR3 length equals 17 residues. The CDR3 protein is CSVAIEGRDRFNEKLFF. For the CDR3, the DNA is TGCAGCGTTGCTATAGAGGGACGGGACAGATTTAATGAAAAACTGTTTTTT. The full variable domain, with the rest looked up from reference TRBV29-1 and TRBJ1-4, is SAVISQKPSRDICQRGTSLTIQCQVDSQVTMMFWYRQQPGQSLTLIATANQGSEATYESGFVIDKFPISRPNLTFSTLTVSNMSPEDSSIYLCSVAIEGRDRFNEKLFFGSGTQLSVL.

V is TRBV19 and J is TRBJ2-6, with D perhaps TRBD1 (6 bases). CDR1 LNHDA and CDR2 SQIVND come from the germline V gene (reference sequence). This CDR3 is 17 amino acids long. Trimming stripped 3 bases from V and 2 bases from J, with 14 bases between. CDR3 nucleotide sequence: TGTGCCAGTAGTATCCGCCAGGGGTTCCCTGGGGCCAACGTCCTGACTTTC. Protein: CASSIRQGFPGANVLTF. Combining the CDR3 with reference TRBV19 and TRBJ2-6 gives the whole variable domain DGGITQSPKYLFRKEGQNVTLSCEQNLNHDAMYWYRQDPGQGLRLIYYSQIVNDFQKGDIAEGYSVSREKKESFPLTVTSAQKNPTAFYLCASSIRQGFPGANVLTFGAGSRLTVL.

The rearrangement uses TRBV9 and TRBJ1-1; D remains ambiguous. Trimming took off 7 bases at V and 5 bases at J, with 21 bases between the two ends. In germline, CDR1 is SGDLS, CDR2 YYNGEE. The CDR3 loop spans 15 amino acids. CDR3 nucleotide sequence: TGTGCCAGCGCACCACGGACGGCGGGCGGGACTGAAGCTTTCTTT. Translating it yields CASAPRTAGGTEAFF.

The gene calls are TRBV7-3 and TRBJ2-7; 7 bases are a match to TRBD1. CDR3 size: 15 residues. From germline, CDR1 is SGHTA and CDR2 FQGTGA. Unmatched junction bases numbered 9, after V lost 3 bases and J lost 4 bases. CDR3 coding DNA: TGTGCCAGCAGCTTTGGAGAGGGGGCCGGTTACGAGCAGTACTTC. Its translation is CASSFGEGAGYEQYF.

The genes are TRBV27 and TRBJ2-7; tentatively, D is TRBD2 (7 bases). The CDR3 extends over 15 amino acids. The V end was cut by 0 bases, the J end by 5 bases, with 14 bases between. The germline gives CDR1 MNHEY, CDR2 SMNVEV (reference sequence). CDR3 sequence reads: CASSLSPLGGHEQYF. CDR3 sequence (DNA): TGTGCCAGCAGTTTATCGCCCCTCGGGGGGCACGAGCAGTACTTC.

The chain has TRBV29-1 and TRBJ1-1; 7 positions agree with TRBD1. The germline V gene encodes CDR1 SQVTM and CDR2 ANQGSEA. V was pared by 5 bases and J by 1 base, with 4 bases of the junction left unmatched. This CDR3 spans 13 amino acids. The CDR3 sequence: CSVTTGSNTEAFF. CDR3 nucleotide sequence: TGCAGCGTTACGACAGGGTCGAACACTGAAGCTTTCTTT.

The rearrangement links TRBV5-1 to TRBJ2-7, with 8 bases matching TRBD2. Germline lookup yields CDR1 SGHRS and CDR2 YFSETQ. Unmatched junction bases numbered 6, after V lost 1 base and J lost 3 bases. There are 15 residues in the CDR3. The CDR3 here is CASSLSTSEIYEQYF. CDR3 coding DNA: TGCGCCAGCAGCTTGTCGACTAGCGAAATCTACGAGCAGTACTTC.

The CDR3 region has the DNA TGTGCCAGCAGCGTAGGTGCACATGCTACCTCTGGAAACACCATATATTTT. It yields the protein CASSVGAHATSGNTIYF. V gene TRBV9 combines with J gene TRBJ1-3; D gene unclear. This CDR3 spans 17 amino acids. Per germline, CDR1 SGDLS and CDR2 YYNGEE. V gave up 0 bases and J gave up 0 bases, with 13 bases separating them.

V usage is TRBV7-9 and J usage is TRBJ1-1, with a possible D match to TRBD1 (5 bases). Germline CDR1 and CDR2: SEHNR and FQNEAQ (reference sequence). The CDR3 is made up of 14 amino acids. V shed 5 bases and J shed 2 bases, with 12 bases lying between them. Written as DNA, the CDR3 is TGTGCCAGCAGCCACCCCACAGGAAACACTGAAGCTTTCTTT. Translating gives CASSHPTGNTEAFF.